The sequence of this T cell receptor beta chain was determined in a study of cytomegalovirus exposure and HLA in healthy donors. Whole-study context: In a previous analysis, 117 million unique TCR beta sequences were found from 150 million to 200 million T cells. Drawn from HLA-typed donors, some 80 million unique TCRs were held in an early data release.

CDR1 SGHDT and CDR2 YYEEEE come from the germline V gene. The CDR3 extends over 16 amino acids. V lost 4 bases and J lost 4; bases outside the gene matches: 9. Primers: 60 Vbeta forward and 13 Jbeta reverse. Libraries were prepared by immunoSEQ multiplex PCR; TCRdb keeps only in-frame clonotypes and omits some of them. The data show around 83,000 clones, around four fifths seen once. The sequenced sample consisted of PBMCs. The sequence derives from a male donor in good health and CMV-seropositive. The chain has TRBV5-6 and TRBJ2-5, with 11 positions matching TRBD2. CDR3 in DNA: TGTGCCAGCAGCCTCACTAGCGGGAGTGGGGGAGAGACCCAGTACTTC. Its protein product is CASSLTSGSGGETQYF. The variable domain in full, completed from reference TRBV5-6 and TRBJ2-5, reads DAGVTQSPTHLIKTRGQQVTLRCSPKSGHDTVSWYQQALGQGPQFIFQYYEEEERQRGNFPDRFSGHQFPNYSSELNVNALLLGDSALYLCASSLTSGSGGETQYFGPGTRLLVL.